This section outlines one T cell receptor beta chain sequence together with its context. Its antigen remains unknown. The entry originates in a study of T cells after yellow fever vaccination. J gave up 2 bases and V 4 bases, and 5 bases lay outside the gene matches. This CDR3 spans 14 amino acids. CDR1 is SQVTM, CDR2 ANQGSEA, per germline. The study, taken as a whole, reports: Among primary-vaccination clones, most reappeared after the booster, at roughly 95% for CD4 and 85% to 90% for CD8.

Template switching with 5'RACE generated the TCR cDNA and added a universal primer site and UMIs. TCRdb reprocessed the 5' RACE reads via MiXCR and lists one record per CDR3 protein. Here the sample spans a few hundred thousand distinct CDR3 sequences, around 7.3% being singletons. Sequencing used PBMCs, obtained 45 days after the first yellow fever vaccination. The chain carries TRBV29-1 and TRBJ2-1, with 7 bases matching TRBD2. The origin of this receptor is a young man who received the YFV17D yellow fever vaccine. CDR3 nucleotides: TGCAGCGTTGTCTACCGGGGGGCCTACAATGAGCAGTTCTTC. It is translated as CSVVYRGAYNEQFF.